The sample holds a few counts of the clone carrying this T cell receptor (beta chain). Germline lookup yields CDR1 MNHEY and CDR2 SVGEGT. V dropped 5 bases and J dropped 8 bases, with 10 bases sitting between them. There are 12 residues in the CDR3. This specimen comes from a study of T-cell reconstitution after alpha-beta-depleted transplantation in children. Construction of the TCRbeta library involved unique molecular identifiers. One entry per CDR3 protein, called by TCRdb with MiXCR from the PCR reads. Here the sample spans about 600,000 distinct CDR3 sequences, more than 9% being singletons. The chain joins TRBV6-2 or TRBV6-3 to TRBJ2-1; D call uncertain. The input for sequencing was PBMCs from the stem cell graft donor, taken from the stem cell graft. This sequence was found in a human donor who donated a stem cell graft to a child with acute myeloid leukemia. The DNA for the CDR3 is TGTGCCAGCAGTCCATATGGGGATGAGCAGTTCTTC. Translation gives CASSPYGDEQFF.